The 26 T cell receptor beta chains given below trace back to one sample, sequenced in a study of CD8 T cells in ankylosing spondylitis. TCRdb re-called the 5' RACE reads with MiXCR, one entry per CDR3 protein. Counted here are some 340,000 distinct CDR3 sequences, roughly 14% occurring once; the ten biggest clones make up about 1.1%. The specimen was blood, either unsorted or a sorted T cell fraction (not recorded which). The receptors here all came from a male donor with ankylosing spondylitis or in good health (not recorded which).

The genes are TRBV20-1 and TRBJ1-5, with 7 nucleotides matching TRBD1. The CDR3 spans 14 residues. V dropped 3 bases and J dropped 4; count of bases not matched to a gene: 6. Germline values: CDR1 DFQATT, CDR2 SNEGSKA (reference sequence). The CDR3 here is CSASPHRGNQPQHF. The CDR3 coding sequence is TGCAGTGCTAGCCCTCACAGGGGAAATCAGCCCCAGCATTTT.

In its sample, this clonotype was seen once. The V and J genes are TRBV6-1 and TRBJ1-6; no reliable D call. The V and J ends lost 0 bases and 12 bases respectively, with 12 bases between them. In germline, CDR1 is MNHNS, CDR2 SASEGT. This CDR3 comprises 14 residues. The CDR3 DNA reads TGTGCCAGCAGTGAAGCGCTCCTAGGCGGACCCCTCCACTTT. This sequence encodes CASSEALLGGPLHF.

This clonotype showed up just a few times. V usage is TRBV20-1 and J usage is TRBJ1-2; weak D call: TRBD1 (5 bases). Germline V gives CDR1 DFQATT, CDR2 SNEGSKA (reference sequence). V was clipped by 1 base and J by 3 bases, with 9 bases between them. CDR3 size: 13 residues. The chain's CDR3 is CSARVPTDYGYTF. CDR3 DNA: TGCAGTGCTAGAGTTCCGACAGACTATGGCTACACCTTC.

In this sample, this clonotype turned up a few times. The chain uses TRBV27 and TRBJ2-7; D is tentatively TRBD1 or TRBD2 (6 bases each). Germline CDR1 and CDR2: MNHEY and SMNVEV (reference sequence). V shed 3 bases and J shed 3 bases, with 21 bases lying between them. This CDR3 has 17 amino acids. This CDR3 is CASSFGGRGQVSYEQYF. CDR3 in DNA: TGTGCCAGCAGTTTCGGGGGCAGGGGCCAAGTAAGCTACGAGCAGTACTTC.

The rearrangement links TRBV7-9 to TRBJ2-1, with 7 nucleotides matching TRBD1. V shed 5 bases and J 5 bases; nucleotides not matched to a gene: 9. Germline CDR1 SEHNR, CDR2 FQNEAQ (reference sequence). This CDR3 is 15 amino acids long. CDR3 nucleotides: TGTGCCAGCAGCCAGGACAGGAGGAAGGACAATGAGCAGTTCTTC. This sequence encodes CASSQDRRKDNEQFF.

This clonotype was recorded many times. The CDR3 sequence is CASSYSGSYEQYF. The CDR3 nucleotides read TGTGCCAGCAGTTACTCCGGGAGTTACGAGCAGTACTTC. The chain joins TRBV6-5 to TRBJ2-7, with TRBD2 as a possible D gene (6 bases). Germline CDR1 is MNHEY and CDR2 is SVGAGI. The CDR3 is made up of 13 amino acids. V was shortened by 0 bases and J by 4 bases, with 7 bases between the two germline ends.

This clonotype occurred a few times. The rearrangement joins TRBV11-2 to TRBJ2-7; 9 bases line up with TRBD2. Germline CDR1 SGHAT, CDR2 FQNNGV. The CDR3 runs 15 residues. Trimming cost V 1 base and J 0 bases; bases outside gene matches: 1. The CDR3 loop reads CASSLASGTSYEQYF. CDR3 sequence (DNA): TGTGCCAGCAGCTTAGCTAGCGGGACCTCCTACGAGCAGTACTTC.

The sample holds a few counts of this clonotype. The chain recombines TRBV18 with TRBJ2-3, with no clear D. Germline V gives CDR1 KGHSH, CDR2 LQKENI. CDR3 size: 14 residues. V was trimmed by 2 bases and J by 5 bases, leaving 11 bases between them. In nucleotides, the CDR3 is TGTGCCAGCTCACCAATGGGAAGCGAAGATACGCAGTATTTT. This gives the protein CASSPMGSEDTQYF.

This clonotype was seen ten or more times. V and J are TRBV20-1 and TRBJ2-1, with 8 bases that match TRBD1. This CDR3 spans 11 amino acids. Germline V gene data show CDR1 as DFQATT and CDR2 as SNEGSKA (reference sequence). The CDR3: CRVQGGKEQFF. As DNA, the CDR3 is TGCAGGGTACAGGGGGGAAAGGAGCAGTTCTTC.

This clonotype was detected only a few times. The J gene is TRBJ2-7, the V gene TRBV4-1; 7 nucleotides align to TRBD1. The CDR3 totals 17 residues. CDR1 and CDR2 (germline): MGHRA, YSYEKL. The V segment lost 0 bases and the J segment 0 bases; nucleotides outside the gene matches: 8. CDR3 in amino acids: CASSQEHGTAVSYEQYF. In DNA, the CDR3 is TGCGCCAGCAGCCAAGAGCATGGGACAGCAGTCTCCTACGAGCAGTACTTC.

The chain carries TRBV2 and TRBJ1-5; no reliable D call. Germline V gene data show CDR1 as SNHLY and CDR2 as FYNNEI. Deletions cut 6 bases from V and 5 bases from J, with 8 bases between. The CDR3 spans 12 residues. This chain's CDR3 is CASRRRDQPQHF. CDR3 DNA: TGTGCCAGCAGACGGAGAGATCAGCCCCAGCATTTT.

The V gene is TRBV11-2, the J gene TRBJ2-5, with TRBD2 matching 11 bases. Germline loops: CDR1 SGHAT, CDR2 FQNNGV. Losses at the gene ends were 6 bases for V and 3 bases for J; bases not matched to a gene: 9. This CDR3 has 16 amino acids. The CDR3 bases are TGTGCCAGCAGACGCCGACTAGCGGGGTGGGAAGAGACCCAGTACTTC. Translation: CASRRRLAGWEETQYF. Full variable domain (rest looked up from reference TRBV11-2 and TRBJ2-5): EAGVAQSPRYKIIEKRQSVAFWCNPISGHATLYWYQQILGQGPKLLIQFQNNGVVDDSQLPKDRFSAERLKGVDSTLKIQPAKLEDSAVYLCASRRRLAGWEETQYFGPGTRLLVL.

This clonotype was counted a few times. The chain joins TRBV5-1 to TRBJ2-4; TRBD2 matches 8 bases. This CDR3 comprises 15 residues. Germline V CDR1 and CDR2: SGHRS, YFSETQ. The J segment lost 5 bases and the V segment lost 3 bases, leaving 7 bases of the junction unmatched. This chain's CDR3 is CASSSGGGHQNIQYF. The CDR3 bases are TGCGCCAGCAGCTCCGGCGGGGGGCACCAAAACATTCAGTACTTC.

About this clonotype: One junction end disagrees with the germline gene, perhaps due to a read error. The chain links TRBV20-1 to TRBJ1-3; no clear D. CDR1 and CDR2 (germline): DFQATT, SNEGSKA (reference sequence). The CDR3 is 13 amino acids. CDR3 protein: CSAEPGLGNTMYF. CDR3 DNA sequence: TGCAGTGCTGAACCAGGTTTAGGAAACACCATGTATTTT.

The chain joins TRBV30 to TRBJ1-4; weak D call: TRBD1 (5 bases). Germline V CDR1 and CDR2: GTSNPN, SVGIG (reference sequence). Trimming pared 6 bases from V and 8 bases from J, leaving 13 bases between. The CDR3 is 12 amino acids. The DNA for the CDR3 is TGTGCCTGTTCTCGGGACGTAGAAAAACTGTTTTTT. As protein: CACSRDVEKLFF.

The rearrangement uses TRBV10-3 and TRBJ2-1; no firm D call. The germline V gene has CDR1 ENHRY and CDR2 SYGVKD. The CDR3 runs to 16 residues. Trimming pared 6 bases from V and 5 bases from J, leaving 20 bases between. CDR3: CAISRPDSSADNEQFF. CDR3 in DNA: TGTGCCATCAGCAGGCCCGACTCCTCGGCTGACAATGAGCAGTTCTTC.

This clonotype was detected ten times or more. The rearrangement joins TRBV5-1 to TRBJ2-7, with 7 bases matching TRBD1. Germline V gives CDR1 SGHRS, CDR2 YFSETQ. There are 13 residues in the CDR3. Trimming removed 3 bases from V and 7 bases from J; junction bases left unmatched: 7. CDR3 in amino acids: CASSSVTGREQYF. The CDR3 coding sequence is TGCGCCAGCAGCTCGGTGACAGGGCGAGAGCAGTACTTC.

This clonotype was observed once. The V gene is TRBV7-2, the J gene TRBJ2-3; 7 bases are shared with TRBD2. Trimming took 8 bases from V and 4 from J; bases not matched to a gene: 12. Per germline, CDR1 SGHTA and CDR2 FQGNSA. The CDR3 extends over 15 amino acids. CDR3 loop: CASRLSAAGADTQYF. CDR3 DNA sequence: TGTGCCAGCCGATTGTCCGCGGCGGGGGCAGATACGCAGTATTTT.

This clonotype turned up a few times. The V call is TRBV12-3 or TRBV12-4, the J call TRBJ2-2; the D call may be TRBD1 or TRBD2 (6 bases each). With 4 bases removed from V and 7 bases from J, the gap between germline ends came to 10 bases. CDR3 length: 13 amino acids. CDR3 bases: TGTGCCAGCAGTTGGGGGGCCGGCGGGGAGCTGTTTTTT. It specifies CASSWGAGGELFF.

The genes are TRBV7-7 and TRBJ2-5; D may be TRBD1 or TRBD2 (5 bases each). CDR3 length: 14 amino acids. Germline V gene data show CDR1 as SSHAT and CDR2 as FNYEAQ (reference sequence). V lost 5 bases and J lost 10, with 20 bases in between. The CDR3 here is CASSHRDGRGDQYF. For the CDR3, the DNA is TGTGCCAGCAGCCACCGGGACGGACGTGGTGACCAGTACTTC.

The V and J genes are TRBV12-3 or TRBV12-4 and TRBJ2-7; no clear D gene. The length of the CDR3 is 15 residues. The V end lost 4 bases, the J end lost 4 bases, and 17 bases lay between the germline ends. The DNA for the CDR3 is TGTGCCAGCAGTTCTGTGGTAGGCCGTCTGTACGAGCAGTACTTC. Protein sequence: CASSSVVGRLYEQYF.

This chain connects TRBV3-1 to TRBJ2-2; D gene uncertain. The germline V and J ends were trimmed by 0 bases and 6 bases, with 11 bases remaining between them. The CDR3 runs to 15 residues. Germline loops: CDR1 LGHDT, CDR2 YNNKEL (reference sequence). DNA for the CDR3: TGTGCCAGCAGCCAAGATCTAATGCAGGCCGGGGAGCTGTTTTTT. Protein product: CASSQDLMQAGELFF.

This clonotype was picked up a small number of times. The chain carries TRBV20-1 and TRBJ2-1; D is uncertain. The CDR3 spans 13 residues. V lost 8 bases and J lost 6, with 17 bases in between. The germline V gene encodes CDR1 DFQATT and CDR2 SNEGSKA (reference sequence). The chain's CDR3 is CSLSGPYSNEQFF. The CDR3 nucleotides are TGCAGTCTTTCCGGGCCCTATTCCAATGAGCAGTTCTTC.

This clonotype was found a few times. The chain recombines TRBV11-2 with TRBJ2-7; tentative D call: TRBD2 (5 bases). CDR3 size: 18 residues. The germline V and J ends were trimmed by 2 bases and 2 bases, with 22 bases remaining between them. Germline V gene lookup returns CDR1 SGHAT and CDR2 FQNNGV. The CDR3 DNA reads TGTGCCAGCAGCTTACGGGCGGCTAGCACGAAGAGTACCTACGAGCAGTACTTC. As protein: CASSLRAASTKSTYEQYF.

The chain joins TRBV5-6 to TRBJ2-4; TRBD1 agrees at 7 bases. CDR1 is SGHDT, CDR2 YYEEEE, per germline. V was clipped by 4 bases and J by 0 bases; unmatched bases: 4. This CDR3 contains 15 residues. The CDR3 here is CASSPAGGAKNIQYF. CDR3 coding DNA: TGTGCCAGCAGCCCGGCAGGGGGAGCCAAAAACATTCAGTACTTC.

The chain recombines TRBV4-2 with TRBJ2-1; 7 bases match TRBD1. The germline gives CDR1 LGHNA, CDR2 YNFKEQ. This CDR3 region has 15 residues. With 4 bases clipped from V and 5 bases from J, the junction kept 8 bases outside the gene matches. CDR3 protein: CASSRSGQRDNEQFF. CDR3 coding DNA: TGTGCCAGCAGCCGATCGGGACAGAGGGACAATGAGCAGTTCTTC.